Listed below are T cell receptor beta chains from one sample, sequenced in a study of T cells in Graves' hyperthyroidism and ophthalmopathy. TCRdb reprocessed the multiplex PCR reads with MiXCR, giving one entry per CDR3 protein. The repertoire includes 600,000 to 900,000 distinct CDR3 sequences, about 15% of them detected once, and about 8.4% sits in the top ten. Sample: blood. Source of these receptors: a man aged 18 to 30 with Graves' hyperthyroidism. CDR3s include the opening cysteine and the closing phenylalanine or tryptophan. Fields, in order: CDR3 protein, V gene, J gene.

CDR3: CASSSDRRSGNTIYF
V: TRBV11-2
J: TRBJ1-3

CDR3: CASSPWGRSTDTQYF
V: TRBV27
J: TRBJ2-3

CDR3: CASSQGGHPLAGAGTGELFF
V: TRBV12-3/TRBV12-4
J: TRBJ2-2

CDR3: CASSLRPGRNGELFF
V: TRBV7-3
J: TRBJ2-2

CDR3: CASSLDRGLDGYTF
V: TRBV4-3
J: TRBJ1-2

CDR3: CASSFSGAGGETQYF
V: TRBV13
J: TRBJ2-5

CDR3: CASSIRLEAFF
V: TRBV19
J: TRBJ1-1

CDR3: CAWSVRGGANTGELFF
V: TRBV30
J: TRBJ2-2

CDR3: CSARGPDREGYGYTF
V: TRBV20-1
J: TRBJ1-2

CDR3: CASSDPGQLEQFF
V: TRBV2
J: TRBJ2-1

CDR3: CASSPSRTGSDTQYF
V: TRBV18
J: TRBJ2-3

CDR3: CASSGTGSAAPGETQYF
V: TRBV6-1
J: TRBJ2-5

CDR3: CASISGTGHEKLFF
V: TRBV2
J: TRBJ1-4

CDR3: CSVDQSMGTEAFF
V: TRBV29-1
J: TRBJ1-1

CDR3: CASRDRGASSYNEQFF
V: TRBV10-2
J: TRBJ2-1

CDR3: CASSIGPGRAEALF
V: TRBV6-1
J: TRBJ1-1

CDR3: CASSLAEVPTDTQYF
V: TRBV5-1
J: TRBJ2-3

CDR3: CASSQGAGGGYGYTF
V: TRBV3-1
J: TRBJ1-2

CDR3: CASSFGVYEQYF
V: TRBV28
J: TRBJ2-7

CDR3: CASSLEVLAGGSANEQFF
V: TRBV7-2
J: TRBJ2-1

CDR3: CASSTFRGENIQYF
V: TRBV18
J: TRBJ2-4

CDR3: CSALHAGGRGRSSYNEQFF
V: TRBV20-1
J: TRBJ2-1

CDR3: CASSPVARKEAFF
V: TRBV18
J: TRBJ1-1

CDR3: CASSFGPSGGSREQYF
V: TRBV28
J: TRBJ2-7

CDR3: CSATGTDSYEQYF
V: TRBV20-1
J: TRBJ2-7

CDR3: CASNSERALGPDTQYF
V: TRBV12-3/TRBV12-4
J: TRBJ2-3

CDR3: CASSPDGTQNIQYF
V: TRBV14
J: TRBJ2-4

CDR3: CAWRGMLENTDTQYF
V: TRBV30
J: TRBJ2-3

CDR3: CASSFSGSPDTQYF
V: TRBV28
J: TRBJ2-3

CDR3: CASSLAENEAFF
V: TRBV28
J: TRBJ1-1

CDR3: CATHTGTEYKDTQYF
V: TRBV10-3
J: TRBJ2-3

CDR3: CASSPVGRQPQHF
V: TRBV12-3/TRBV12-4
J: TRBJ1-5

CDR3: CASSLNGGFGYTF
V: TRBV2
J: TRBJ1-2

CDR3: CASSSPSGRGGELFF
V: TRBV12-3/TRBV12-4
J: TRBJ2-2

CDR3: CSAEKETNEQFF
V: TRBV20-1
J: TRBJ2-1

CDR3: CASTPRPFHTEAFF
V: TRBV28
J: TRBJ1-1

CDR3: CASRPSRRANTEAFF
V: TRBV12-3/TRBV12-4
J: TRBJ1-1

CDR3: CASSPDRRSYNQPQHF
V: TRBV18
J: TRBJ1-5

CDR3: CASSFDRQVEAFF
V: TRBV11-1
J: TRBJ1-1

CDR3: CASSLPPGPGAFF
V: TRBV7-9
J: TRBJ1-1

CDR3: CASSGPRGTSGNQETQYF
V: TRBV2
J: TRBJ2-5

CDR3: CASSHDSGGTEAFF
V: TRBV13
J: TRBJ1-1

CDR3: CASSTPPGRNEQFF
V: TRBV28
J: TRBJ2-1

CDR3: CASGFHRPRLGYGYTF
V: TRBV28
J: TRBJ1-2

CDR3: CASSPLDPNSPLHF
V: TRBV7-9
J: TRBJ1-6

CDR3: CSARTLETQYF
V: TRBV20-1
J: TRBJ2-5

CDR3: CASSIPPNSYNEQFF
V: TRBV19
J: TRBJ2-1

CDR3: CSVATEETQYF
V: TRBV29-1
J: TRBJ2-5

CDR3: CASSLYLRGGLSEQYF
V: TRBV4-3
J: TRBJ2-7

CDR3: CSARARSQGGNNEQFF
V: TRBV20-1
J: TRBJ2-1

CDR3: CASGTNPGQGPNTEAFF
V: TRBV12-5
J: TRBJ1-1

CDR3: CASSQGVSGRWNEQFF
V: TRBV14
J: TRBJ2-1

CDR3: CASSRPPTSGSYEQFF
V: TRBV7-9
J: TRBJ2-1

CDR3: CASSLWQGVFRELFF
V: TRBV27
J: TRBJ2-2